This T cell receptor beta chain is from a study of OX40 agonist ivuxolimab in advanced cancers. This clone is medium-sized (0.01 to 0.1%). Measured with immunoSEQ multiplex PCR; TCRdb has only the in-frame clones, and not every one. The repertoire holds tens of thousands of clones, with approximately 86% as singletons. Peripheral blood came from all dose cohorts at three timepoints. CDR1 and CDR2 (germline): LGHNA, YNFKEQ. The CDR3 runs 16 residues. Trimming at V came to 0 bases and at J to 5 bases, leaving 4 bases not matched to a gene. Sequenced here: CD4+ or CD8+ T cells sorted from blood, sampled in a trial of the OX40 agonist ivuxolimab. This TCR was recovered from an adult with an advanced solid tumor such as melanoma, head and neck, liver or kidney cancer. This chain joins TRBV4-2 and TRBJ2-5; TRBD2 aligns across 12 bases. The CDR3 here is CASSQDPSGGAETQYF. The DNA for the CDR3 is TGTGCCAGCAGCCAAGATCCTAGCGGGGGGGCCGAGACCCAGTACTTC.